This TCR beta chain was sequenced in a study of cytomegalovirus exposure and HLA in healthy donors. Study-wide results and limits: Confirmation was obtained in vitro that a few CMV-associated chains are specific for CMV antigens. Based on reports, TCR beta sequences accurately predicted HLA-A and HLA-B alleles for most subjects. The dataset shows that most TCR sequences were rare, while some public TCRs occurred in many donors.

PCR was performed using 60 Vbeta and 13 Jbeta primers. Profiling relied on immunoSEQ multiplex PCR, and the TCRdb table lists in-frame clones only, not all of them. The sample shows around 130,000 clones, about 80% of them seen only once. CDR1 is MNHEY, CDR2 SVGAGI, per germline. The germline V and J ends were trimmed by 2 bases and 7 bases, with 8 bases remaining between them. The CDR3 sequence is 12 residues long. Donors likely had unrecorded immune exposures despite being nominally healthy when sampled. To note about this clone: Its antigen remains unidentified.

The specimen sequenced was PBMCs. The V and J genes are TRBV6-5 and TRBJ1-2; no reliable D call. The TCR comes from a boy younger than 10 in good health and CMV-seronegative. The DNA of the CDR3 is TGTGCCAGCAGTTACGCGGGAGCTGGCTACACCTTC. Residues: CASSYAGAGYTF.